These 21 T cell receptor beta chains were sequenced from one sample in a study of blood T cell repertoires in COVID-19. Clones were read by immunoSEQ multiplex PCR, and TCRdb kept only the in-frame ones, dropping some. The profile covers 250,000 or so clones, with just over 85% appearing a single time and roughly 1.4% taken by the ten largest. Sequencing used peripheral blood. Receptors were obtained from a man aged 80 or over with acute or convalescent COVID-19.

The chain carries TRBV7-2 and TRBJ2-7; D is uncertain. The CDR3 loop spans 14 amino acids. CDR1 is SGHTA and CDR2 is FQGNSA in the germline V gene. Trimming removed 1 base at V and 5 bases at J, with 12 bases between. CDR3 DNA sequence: TGTGCCAGCAGCTTAGGTGTGTCTCCTAACGAGCAGTACTTC. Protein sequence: CASSLGVSPNEQYF.

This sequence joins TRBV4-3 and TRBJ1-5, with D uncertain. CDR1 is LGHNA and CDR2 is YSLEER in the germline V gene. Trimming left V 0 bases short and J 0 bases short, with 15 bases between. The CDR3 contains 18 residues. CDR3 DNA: TGCGCCAGCAGCCAAGACTGGAGGGTTGGGATTAGCAATCAGCCCCAGCATTTT. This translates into CASSQDWRVGISNQPQHF.

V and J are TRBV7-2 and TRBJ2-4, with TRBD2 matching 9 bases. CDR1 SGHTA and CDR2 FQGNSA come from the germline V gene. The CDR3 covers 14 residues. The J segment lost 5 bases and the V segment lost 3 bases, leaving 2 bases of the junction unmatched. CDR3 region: CASSFGGGENIQYF. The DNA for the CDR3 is TGTGCCAGCAGCTTTGGCGGGGGGGAAAACATTCAGTACTTC.

The CDR3 DNA reads as TGTGCCAGCAGCCAAGATCAAACAGGGAGGGGCTATGGCTACACCTTC. Encoded protein: CASSQDQTGRGYGYTF. The chain couples TRBV4-2 to TRBJ1-2; TRBD1 is a possible D gene (6 bases). The germline CDR1 and CDR2 sequences are LGHNA and YNFKEQ. The CDR3 runs to 16 residues. Trimming cost V 0 bases and J 4 bases, with 15 bases left between them.

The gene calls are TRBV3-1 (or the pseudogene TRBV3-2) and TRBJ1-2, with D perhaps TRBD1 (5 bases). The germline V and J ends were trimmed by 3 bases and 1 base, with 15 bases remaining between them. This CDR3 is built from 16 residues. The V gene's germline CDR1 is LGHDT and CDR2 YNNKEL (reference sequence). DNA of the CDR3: TGTGCCAGCAGCCATCCCCCGACAGAGGATAACTATGGCTACACCTTC. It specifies CASSHPPTEDNYGYTF.

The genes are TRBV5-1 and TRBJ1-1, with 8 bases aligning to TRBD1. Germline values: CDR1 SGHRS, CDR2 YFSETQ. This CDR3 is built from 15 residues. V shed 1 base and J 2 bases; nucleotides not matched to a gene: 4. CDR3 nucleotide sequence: TGCGCCAGCAGCTTGCGGGGACAGGTTAACACTGAAGCTTTCTTT. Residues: CASSLRGQVNTEAFF.

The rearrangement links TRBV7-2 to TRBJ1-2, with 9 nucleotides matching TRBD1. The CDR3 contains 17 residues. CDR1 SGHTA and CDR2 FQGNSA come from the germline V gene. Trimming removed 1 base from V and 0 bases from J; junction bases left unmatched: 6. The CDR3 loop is CASSLGGTGSTNYGYTF. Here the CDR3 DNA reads TGTGCCAGCAGCTTAGGAGGGACAGGGTCCACTAACTATGGCTACACCTTC.

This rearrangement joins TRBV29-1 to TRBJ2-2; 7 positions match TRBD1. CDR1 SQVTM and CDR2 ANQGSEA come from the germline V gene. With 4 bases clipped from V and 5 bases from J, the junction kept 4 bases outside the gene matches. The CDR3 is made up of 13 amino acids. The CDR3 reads CSVVDRATGELFF. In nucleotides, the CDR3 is TGCAGCGTTGTAGACAGGGCTACCGGGGAGCTGTTTTTT.

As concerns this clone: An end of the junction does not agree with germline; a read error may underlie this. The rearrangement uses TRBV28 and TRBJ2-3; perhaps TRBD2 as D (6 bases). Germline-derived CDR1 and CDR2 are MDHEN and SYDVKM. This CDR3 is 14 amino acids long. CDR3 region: CASSLGDSTNTQYF. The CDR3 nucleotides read TGTGCCAGCAGTTTAGGGGACTCCACAAATACGCAGTATTTT.

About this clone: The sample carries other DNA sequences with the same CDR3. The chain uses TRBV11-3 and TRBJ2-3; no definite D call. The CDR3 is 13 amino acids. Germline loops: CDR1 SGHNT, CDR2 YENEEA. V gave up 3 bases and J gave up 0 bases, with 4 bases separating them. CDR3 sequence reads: CASSLRSTDTQYF. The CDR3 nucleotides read TGTGCCAGCAGCTTGCGGAGCACAGATACGCAGTATTTT.

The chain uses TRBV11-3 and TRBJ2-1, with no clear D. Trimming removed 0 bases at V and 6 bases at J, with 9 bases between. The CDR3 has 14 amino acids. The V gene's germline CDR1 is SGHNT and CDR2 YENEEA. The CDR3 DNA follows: TGTGCCAGCAGCTTAGAGAGGCGAAGCAATGAGCAGTTCTTC. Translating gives CASSLERRSNEQFF.

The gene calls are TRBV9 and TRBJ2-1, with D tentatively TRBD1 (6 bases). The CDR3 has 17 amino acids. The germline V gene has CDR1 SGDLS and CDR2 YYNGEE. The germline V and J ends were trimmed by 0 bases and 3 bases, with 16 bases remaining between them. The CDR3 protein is CASSVGLRTEIYNEQFF. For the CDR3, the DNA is TGTGCCAGCAGCGTAGGGTTAAGGACAGAGATCTACAATGAGCAGTTCTTC. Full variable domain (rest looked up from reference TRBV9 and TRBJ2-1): DSGVTQTPKHLITATGQRVTLRCSPRSGDLSVYWYQQSLDQGLQFLIQYYNGEERAKGNILERFSAQQFPDLHSELNLSSLELGDSALYFCASSVGLRTEIYNEQFFGPGTRLTVL.

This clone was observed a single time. The CDR3 here is CASSVLSGFGSNQPQHF. CDR3 sequence (DNA): TGTGCCAGCAGTGTTCTATCGGGGTTCGGGAGCAATCAGCCCCAGCATTTT. V gene TRBV2 combines with J gene TRBJ1-5, with D hard to call. V was shortened by 4 bases and J by 1 base, with 17 bases between the two germline ends. Looked up from germline, CDR1 is SNHLY and CDR2 is FYNNEI. This CDR3 comprises 17 residues.

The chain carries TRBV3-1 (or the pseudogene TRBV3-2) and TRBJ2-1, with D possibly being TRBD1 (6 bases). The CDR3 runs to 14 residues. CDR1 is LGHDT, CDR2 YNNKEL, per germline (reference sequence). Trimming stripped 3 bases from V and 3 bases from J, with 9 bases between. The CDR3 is CASSHQDSYNEQFF. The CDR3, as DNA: TGTGCCAGCAGCCACCAGGACAGCTACAATGAGCAGTTCTTC.

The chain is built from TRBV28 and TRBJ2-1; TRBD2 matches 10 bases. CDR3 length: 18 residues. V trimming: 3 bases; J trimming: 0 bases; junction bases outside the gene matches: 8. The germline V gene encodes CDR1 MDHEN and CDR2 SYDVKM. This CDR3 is CASSLGSGRPSSYNEQFF. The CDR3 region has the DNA TGTGCCAGCAGTTTGGGTAGCGGGAGGCCGAGCTCCTACAATGAGCAGTTCTTC.

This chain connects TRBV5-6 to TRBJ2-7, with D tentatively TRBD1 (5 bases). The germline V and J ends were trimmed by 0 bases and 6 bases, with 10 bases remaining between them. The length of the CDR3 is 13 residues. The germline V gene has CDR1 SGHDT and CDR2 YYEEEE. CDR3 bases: TGTGCCAGCAGCTTGGTGGGGCTGGGCGAGCAGTACTTC. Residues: CASSLVGLGEQYF.

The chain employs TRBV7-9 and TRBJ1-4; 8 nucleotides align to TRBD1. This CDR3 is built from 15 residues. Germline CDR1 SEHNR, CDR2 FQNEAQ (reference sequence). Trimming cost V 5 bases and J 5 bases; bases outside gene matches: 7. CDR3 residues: CASSLGQGVNEKLFF. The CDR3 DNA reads TGTGCCAGCAGCCTAGGACAGGGCGTCAATGAAAAACTGTTTTTT.

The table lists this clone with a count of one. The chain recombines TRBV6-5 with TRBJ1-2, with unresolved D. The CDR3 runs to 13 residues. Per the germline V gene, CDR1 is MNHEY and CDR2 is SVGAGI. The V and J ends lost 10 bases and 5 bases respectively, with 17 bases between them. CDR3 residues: CATFTPLFYGYTF. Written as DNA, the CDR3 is TGTGCCACCTTTACCCCACTGTTTTATGGCTACACCTTC.

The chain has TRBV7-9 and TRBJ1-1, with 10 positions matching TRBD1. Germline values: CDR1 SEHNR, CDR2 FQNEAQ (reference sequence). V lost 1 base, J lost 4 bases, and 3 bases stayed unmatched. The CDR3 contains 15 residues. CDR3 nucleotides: TGTGCCAGCAGCTTAGGGACAGGGGGTTTCACTGAAGCTTTCTTT. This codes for CASSLGTGGFTEAFF. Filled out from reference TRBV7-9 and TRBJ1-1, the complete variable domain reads DTGVSQNPRHKITKRGQNVTFRCDPISEHNRLYWYRQTLGQGPEFLTYFQNEAQLEKSRLLSDRFSAERPKGSFSTLEIQRTEQGDSAMYLCASSLGTGGFTEAFFGQGTRLTVV.

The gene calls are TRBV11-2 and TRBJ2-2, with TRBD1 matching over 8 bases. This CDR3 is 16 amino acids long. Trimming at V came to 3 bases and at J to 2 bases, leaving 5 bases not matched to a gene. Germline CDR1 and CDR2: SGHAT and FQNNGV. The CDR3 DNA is TGTGCCAGCAGCTTCCTTGGACAGGGTAACACCGGGGAGCTGTTTTTT. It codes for CASSFLGQGNTGELFF.

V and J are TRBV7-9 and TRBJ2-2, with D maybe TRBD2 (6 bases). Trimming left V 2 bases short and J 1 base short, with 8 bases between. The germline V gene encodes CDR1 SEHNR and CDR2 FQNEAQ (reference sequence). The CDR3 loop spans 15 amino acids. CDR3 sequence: CASSLLGGNTGELFF. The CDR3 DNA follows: TGTGCCAGCAGCTTACTGGGAGGGAACACCGGGGAGCTGTTTTTT.